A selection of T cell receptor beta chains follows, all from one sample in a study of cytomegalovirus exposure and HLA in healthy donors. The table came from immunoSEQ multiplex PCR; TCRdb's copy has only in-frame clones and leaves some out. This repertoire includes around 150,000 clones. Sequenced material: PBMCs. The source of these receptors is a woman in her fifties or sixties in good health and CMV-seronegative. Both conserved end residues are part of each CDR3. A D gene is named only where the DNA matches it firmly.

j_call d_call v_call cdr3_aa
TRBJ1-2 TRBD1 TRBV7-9 CASSLSGTGGFYGYTF
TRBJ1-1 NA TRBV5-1 CASRTVPGGDTEAFF
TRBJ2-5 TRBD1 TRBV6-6 CASRRTGAVETQYF
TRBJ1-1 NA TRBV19 CASSIALGWVNTEAFF
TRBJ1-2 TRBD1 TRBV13 CASSFLGQGAFGYTF
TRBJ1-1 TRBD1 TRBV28 CASSLLGTGGNTEAFF
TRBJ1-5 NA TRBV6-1 CASSGGISGNQPQHF
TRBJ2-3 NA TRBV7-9 CASSTRTVSTDTQYF
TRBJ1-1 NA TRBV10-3 CAIRQDTEAFF
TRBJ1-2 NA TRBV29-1 CSVEVFEGRGYTF
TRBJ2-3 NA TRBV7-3 CASSHGGTDTQYF
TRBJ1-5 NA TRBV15 CATGTTRGAEGQPQHF
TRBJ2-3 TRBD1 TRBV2 CASSVGTGDTLDTQYF
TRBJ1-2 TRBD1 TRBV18 CASSPTGNYGYTF
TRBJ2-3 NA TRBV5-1 CASSLASVNTDTQYF